A selection of T cell receptor beta chains follows, all from one sample in a study of response to subunit inactivated influenza vaccine. A single record per CDR3 protein comes from TCRdb applying MiXCR to the RT-PCR reads. This table holds hundreds of thousands of distinct CDR3 sequences, roughly 14% found once. Material: PBMCs from blood, obtained 14 to 15 days before vaccination. Receptors originate from a man aged 45-65 years who received an inactivated influenza vaccine. Both conserved end residues are part of each CDR3.

TRBV20-1	CSARDLNLAGQYF
TRBV18	CASSHGLIKVATGELFF
TRBV20-1	CSARDQRSWNEQFF
TRBV27	CASSPLGAGELFF
TRBV18	CASSPGGGYEQYF
TRBV4-3	CASSQEAGNEQFF
TRBV2	CASTRTGLNTEAFF
TRBV20-1	CSAAKTGSYEQYF
TRBV20-1	CSASSNSPLHF
TRBV2	CASSGDSGRYTGELFF
TRBV18	CASSSGGRRTGELFF
TRBV7-2	CASRSQPGTYEQYF
TRBV4-3	CASSQEDNSGYYEQYF
TRBV4-1	CASSQVVATEQFF
TRBV9	CASSAGGFEVFEQYF
TRBV7-6	CASSFQREGTDTQYF
TRBV6-2/TRBV6-3	CASSYSIVGGGLSADTQYF
TRBV30	CAWSGQGPETQYF
TRBV21-1	CASSSPPGQGSEKLFF
TRBV20-1	CSARAFTTYEQYF